Below are 11 T cell receptor beta chains sequenced from a single sample in a study of shared clonotypes between healthy human individuals. Produced via immunoSEQ multiplex PCR; TCRdb's table is partial and in-frame only. The repertoire holds around 2.1 million clones, with approximately 94% as singletons. CD8 cells regarded as naive lacked CD45RO, were positively chosen for CCR7, and omitted terminally differentiated effector memory CD45RA+ cells. Input material: naive CD8+ T cells from PBMCs. The receptors here all came from a man younger than 35 in good health. Some clones in this sample may be carry-over from other donors' samples.

Concerning this clone itself: The sample holds other DNA sequences that translate to the same CDR3. The chain uses TRBV28 and TRBJ2-7; D is unclear. The germline V gene has CDR1 MDHEN and CDR2 SYDVKM. The CDR3 runs to 12 residues. Trimming removed 6 bases at V and 4 bases at J, with 10 bases between. The DNA of the CDR3 is TGTGCCAGCAGCTCTAACAGTTACGAGCAGTACTTC. Protein sequence: CASSSNSYEQYF.

The chain combines TRBV10-3 with TRBJ1-3; D possibly corresponds to TRBD1 (5 bases). Germline assignment: CDR1 ENHRY and CDR2 SYGVKD. The CDR3 runs to 16 residues. V lost 4 bases and J lost 0, with 13 bases in between. Written as DNA, the CDR3 is TGTGCCATCAGTGGAGGACACGAGAGCTCTGGAAACACCATATATTTT. This translates into CAISGGHESSGNTIYF.

In regard to this clone: In the same sample, other DNA sequences code for this CDR3. V and J are TRBV29-1 and TRBJ2-2; possibly TRBD2 for D (5 bases). The V gene's germline CDR1 is SQVTM and CDR2 ANQGSEA. V was pared by 6 bases and J by 5 bases, with 10 bases between. CDR3 length: 12 amino acids. As DNA, the CDR3 is TGCAGCGTCGTCGGAGGTACCGGGGAGCTGTTTTTT. Its translation: CSVVGGTGELFF.

This CDR3 reads CASSEPPGQNEKLFF. In DNA, the CDR3 is TGTGCCAGCAGTGAACCACCGGGACAGAATGAAAAACTGTTTTTT. V and J are TRBV2 and TRBJ1-4, with 7 positions matching TRBD1. Germline V lookup: CDR1 SNHLY, CDR2 FYNNEI. J lost 5 bases, V lost 2 bases, and 5 bases had no gene match. This CDR3 spans 15 amino acids.

The chain has TRBV5-1 and TRBJ2-1; D possibly corresponds to TRBD2 (5 bases). This CDR3 contains 14 residues. Per the germline V gene, CDR1 is SGHRS and CDR2 is YFSETQ. Trimming pared 3 bases from V and 1 base from J, leaving 8 bases between. The CDR3 region is CASSSPGSYNEQFF. In DNA, the CDR3 is TGCGCCAGCAGCTCTCCGGGGTCCTACAATGAGCAGTTCTTC.

This rearrangement joins TRBV27 to TRBJ1-2, with 8 positions matching TRBD1. This CDR3 region has 16 residues. V trimming: 6 bases; J trimming: 2 bases; junction bases outside the gene matches: 11. Germline values: CDR1 MNHEY, CDR2 SMNVEV (reference sequence). CDR3 DNA sequence: TGTGCCAGCAGCCCCCTAATTGCAGGGGGCAACTATGGCTACACCTTC. The encoded protein is CASSPLIAGGNYGYTF.

V and J are TRBV5-1 and TRBJ1-5, with D tentatively TRBD1 (6 bases). Germline CDR1 is SGHRS and CDR2 is YFSETQ. Trimming took 0 bases from V and 2 from J, leaving 18 bases between them. The CDR3 length is 18 residues. The chain's CDR3 is CASSLGDGTRSRNQPQHF. The CDR3 DNA is TGCGCCAGCAGCTTGGGGGACGGGACAAGGTCCCGCAATCAGCCCCAGCATTTT.

The CDR3 sequence is CASSQTSGSRETQYF. In DNA form, the CDR3 reads TGTGCCAGCAGCCAAACTAGCGGGAGTCGGGAGACCCAGTACTTC. The rearrangement joins TRBV14 to TRBJ2-5, with TRBD2 identical over 11 bases. The length of the CDR3 is 15 residues. Germline assignment: CDR1 SGHDN and CDR2 FVKESK. Unmatched junction bases numbered 4, after V lost 2 bases and J lost 5 bases.

The count of this clone is one. The chain is built from TRBV7-3 and TRBJ2-1, with TRBD2 identical over 8 bases. V dropped 1 base and J dropped 5; count of bases not matched to a gene: 10. CDR1 is SGHTA and CDR2 is FQGTGA in the germline V gene. CDR3 length equals 17 residues. CDR3 bases: TGTGCCAGCAGCTTAAGTCCGTTGCGGGAGGAACACAATGAGCAGTTCTTC. Protein product: CASSLSPLREEHNEQFF. The full variable domain, completed using reference TRBV7-3 and TRBJ2-1, is GAGVSQTPSNKVTEKGKYVELRCDPISGHTALYWYRQSLGQGPEFLIYFQGTGAADDSGLPNDRFFAVRPEGSVSTLKIQRTERGDSAVYLCASSLSPLREEHNEQFFGPGTRLTVL.

Comment on this clone: This specimen includes other DNA sequences encoding the same CDR3. The rearrangement uses TRBV7-9 and TRBJ2-7; D unresolved. CDR1 is SEHNR, CDR2 FQNEAQ, per germline (reference sequence). The CDR3 runs to 12 residues. V shed 5 bases and J shed 3 bases, with 8 bases lying between them. CDR3 bases: TGTGCCAGCAGCCGTTCTGGCTACGAGCAGTACTTC. Protein sequence: CASSRSGYEQYF.

This chain connects TRBV2 to TRBJ2-7; 13 bases agree with TRBD2. V lost 7 bases, J lost 4 bases, and 16 bases stayed unmatched. Germline CDR1 is SNHLY and CDR2 is FYNNEI. The CDR3 sequence is 18 residues long. The CDR3 region has the DNA TGTGCCAGCATCCCCGCCGCGCCGACTAGCGGGGGGAGATACGAGCAGTACTTC. This encodes CASIPAAPTSGGRYEQYF.